These 21 T cell receptor beta chains originate from one sample sequenced in a study of CXCR3-negative and CXCR3-positive naive CD8 T cells. Study outcomes and limitations: CXCR3-negative naive cells had less hydrophobic TRB CDR3s than did CXCR3-positive naive cells.

Antigen specificity for these receptors is unknown. Libraries of TRB cDNA were made by 5' RACE and carried UMIs. Following a re-call of the 5' RACE reads, TCRdb has one entry per CDR3 protein and lacks DNA. The sample features over 95,000 distinct CDR3 sequences, with roughly 0.35% in its top ten. Sequencing was carried out using naive CXCR3+ CD8+ T cells from blood. Subset reported: CD45RO-CCR7+CD27+CD95- naive CD8+ T cells expressing CXCR3 (TNR3+). The receptors here all came from a human donor in good health. Some clones in this sample may be carry-over from other donors' samples.

This chain joins TRBV5-1 and TRBJ1-1. This CDR3 region has 17 residues. Germline lookup yields CDR1 SGHRS and CDR2 YFSETQ. The CDR3 sequence is CASSFSRQGSMNTEAFF. The entire variable domain, with the rest obtained from reference TRBV5-1 and TRBJ1-1, is as follows: KAGVTQTPRYLIKTRGQQVTLSCSPISGHRSVSWYQQTPGQGLQFLFEYFSETQRNKGNFPGRFSGRQFSNSRSEMNVSTLELGDSALYLCASSFSRQGSMNTEAFFGQGTRLTVV.

The chain recombines TRBV3-1 with TRBJ2-3. Germline V gene lookup returns CDR1 LGHDT and CDR2 YNNKEL (reference sequence). The CDR3 has 14 amino acids. CDR3 sequence: CASSQAREEDTQYF.

This chain joins TRBV7-3 and TRBJ2-7. Germline V gene data show CDR1 as SGHTA and CDR2 as FQGTGA. The CDR3 contains 14 residues. The CDR3 sequence: CASSLTDSSYEQYF.

This sequence joins TRBV20-1 and TRBJ2-5; the TCRdb D gene call, TRBD2, has no DNA to confirm it. CDR1 DFQATT and CDR2 SNEGSKA come from the germline V gene (reference sequence). CDR3 length equals 14 residues. This CDR3 reads CSARIGGGGETQYF.

V and J are TRBV4-3 and TRBJ1-1. The CDR3 is 16 amino acids. Germline-derived CDR1 and CDR2 are LGHNA and YSLEER. CDR3 in amino acids: CASSQDRGLLNTEAFF.

The chain recombines TRBV6-5 with TRBJ2-7. The V gene's germline CDR1 is MNHEY and CDR2 SVGAGI. The CDR3 extends over 14 amino acids. CDR3: CATQPRISRYEQYF.

This sequence joins TRBV24-1 and TRBJ2-1. The CDR3 extends over 16 amino acids. Germline lookup yields CDR1 KGHDR and CDR2 SFDVKD. The CDR3 reads CATSDLRTFLYNEQFF.

This sequence joins TRBV15 and TRBJ2-1; TCRdb calls TRBD1, which cannot be checked without DNA. The CDR3 has 16 amino acids. Germline loops: CDR1 LNHNV, CDR2 YYDKDF (reference sequence). The CDR3 loop is CATSRSRDRGDNEQFF.

The CDR3 here is CATSRDRARGASYEQHF. The chain recombines TRBV15 with TRBJ2-7; TCRdb's D call, TRBD1, is unchecked because there is no DNA. CDR3 size: 17 residues. Germline V lookup: CDR1 LNHNV, CDR2 YYDKDF (reference sequence).

The rearrangement uses TRBV10-3 and TRBJ2-5; TCRdb's D gene call, TRBD1, goes unchecked for lack of DNA. The CDR3 is 13 amino acids. The germline CDR1 and CDR2 sequences are ENHRY and SYGVKD. CDR3: CAISVSGGETQYF.

The V gene is TRBV2, the J gene TRBJ2-2; TCRdb returns TRBD1, unconfirmable since there is no DNA. CDR1 is SNHLY, CDR2 FYNNEI, per germline. The length of the CDR3 is 18 residues. The chain's CDR3 is CASSEIPGQGANTGELFF.

The rearrangement links TRBV7-9 to TRBJ2-5. CDR3 length equals 13 residues. In germline, CDR1 is SEHNR, CDR2 FQNEAQ (reference sequence). CDR3 region: CASRIVNQETQYF.

The chain joins TRBV2 to TRBJ2-2. Germline V lookup: CDR1 SNHLY, CDR2 FYNNEI. The CDR3 length is 15 residues. The CDR3 sequence is CASSGEVANTGELFF. Using reference TRBV2 and TRBJ2-2 for the parts outside the CDR3, the full variable domain is EPEVTQTPSHQVTQMGQEVILRCVPISNHLYFYWYRQILGQKVEFLVSFYNNEISEKSEIFDDQFSVERPDGSNFTLKIRSTKLEDSAMYFCASSGEVANTGELFFGEGSRLTVL.

The rearrangement joins TRBV27 to TRBJ2-7; TCRdb picks TRBD2, but there is no DNA to check that call. Germline assignment: CDR1 MNHEY and CDR2 SMNVEV (reference sequence). The CDR3 has 15 residues. CDR3 amino acids: CASSSGLAGYHEQYF.

The rearrangement joins TRBV29-1 to TRBJ1-2; lacking DNA, the TRBD1 call made by TCRdb goes unchecked. The CDR3 covers 13 residues. CDR1 SQVTM and CDR2 ANQGSEA come from the germline V gene. The CDR3 region is CSDGGTPLYGYTF.

This chain links TRBV29-1 with TRBJ2-7; no DNA is available, so the TRBD1 call from TCRdb remains unchecked. CDR1 and CDR2 (germline): SQVTM, ANQGSEA. The CDR3 extends over 13 amino acids. The CDR3 sequence: CSVVVQGLPEQYF.

The chain links TRBV5-6 to TRBJ2-7. The CDR3 sequence is 15 residues long. The germline gives CDR1 SGHDT, CDR2 YYEEEE. The CDR3 spells CASSLGPRSSYEQYF.

The chain uses TRBV7-9 and TRBJ2-1; TCRdb indicates TRBD2, and absent DNA this call remains unverified. The CDR3 runs to 15 residues. Germline CDR1 reads SEHNR; CDR2 reads FQNEAQ (reference sequence). CDR3 loop: CASSWGLAENNEQFF. Full variable domain (outside the CDR3, taken from reference TRBV7-9 and TRBJ2-1): DTGVSQNPRHKITKRGQNVTFRCDPISEHNRLYWYRQTLGQGPEFLTYFQNEAQLEKSRLLSDRFSAERPKGSFSTLEIQRTEQGDSAMYLCASSWGLAENNEQFFGPGTRLTVL.

This rearrangement joins TRBV29-1 to TRBJ2-1. This CDR3 has 12 amino acids. The germline CDR1 and CDR2 sequences are SQVTM and ANQGSEA. The CDR3 protein is CSVERRYNEQFF.

V is TRBV7-9 and J is TRBJ2-3; the D call from TCRdb, TRBD1, cannot be confirmed without DNA. The CDR3 sequence is 15 residues long. Germline V gives CDR1 SEHNR, CDR2 FQNEAQ (reference sequence). The CDR3 protein is CASSSDPGGTDTQYF.

V is TRBV7-9 and J is TRBJ2-7; TCRdb designates TRBD2, a call that cannot be tested without DNA. Germline V CDR1 and CDR2: SEHNR, FQNEAQ (reference sequence). CDR3 length equals 16 residues. This CDR3 is CASSLSTASPSYEQYF.